These 5 T cell receptor beta chains were sequenced from one sample in a study of cytomegalovirus exposure and HLA in healthy donors. Amplification used 60 Vbeta primers and 13 Jbeta primers. This table comes from immunoSEQ multiplex PCR, and its TCRdb copy is limited to in-frame clones, with some not included. Altogether roughly 120,000 clones are present, 74% being singletons, with the ten largest covering 3.5% to 5%. The sequencing input was PBMCs. The receptor set was obtained from a woman between 45 and 60 years old in good health and CMV-seropositive.

The genes are TRBV30 and TRBJ2-5; D perhaps matches TRBD1 (6 bases). This CDR3 region has 16 residues. Germline CDR1 reads GTSNPN; CDR2 reads SVGIG (reference sequence). V lost 6 bases and J lost 0, with 20 bases in between. The CDR3 loop is CACKAPQGWYQETQYF. CDR3 DNA sequence: TGTGCCTGCAAGGCCCCCCAGGGGTGGTACCAAGAGACCCAGTACTTC. The variable domain in full, completed from reference TRBV30 and TRBJ2-5, reads SQTIHQWPATLVQPVGSPLSLECTVEGTSNPNLYWYRQAAGRGLQLLFYSVGIGQISSEVPQNLSASRPQDRQFILSSKKLLLSDSGFYLCACKAPQGWYQETQYFGPGTRLLVL.

The chain employs TRBV7-9 and TRBJ2-3; D is perhaps TRBD1 (6 bases). The CDR3 totals 13 residues. Germline lookup yields CDR1 SEHNR and CDR2 FQNEAQ (reference sequence). The CDR3 DNA sequence: TGTGTCGTGGGGGCACCGCTCACAGATACGCAGTATTTT. It is translated as CVVGAPLTDTQYF.

The chain is built from TRBV28 and TRBJ2-4; D may be TRBD1 (6 bases). The length of the CDR3 is 13 residues. V lost 8 bases to trimming and J lost 4 bases, with 12 bases between them. Germline-derived CDR1 and CDR2 are MDHEN and SYDVKM. CDR3 amino acids: CASSGQTKNIQYF. The CDR3 bases are TGTGCCAGCTCAGGACAGACAAAAAACATTCAGTACTTC.

The chain is built from TRBV5-1 and TRBJ2-1, with TRBD2 matching 12 bases. Germline V gene sequence: CDR1 SGHRS, CDR2 YFSETQ. The CDR3 has 12 residues. With 5 bases clipped from V and 12 bases from J, the junction kept 3 bases outside the gene matches. The CDR3 reads CASSSSGGAQFF. For the CDR3, the DNA is TGCGCCAGCAGTTCTAGCGGGGGGGCGCAGTTCTTC.

The chain has TRBV18 and TRBJ1-2, with 11 bases that match TRBD1. Germline lookup yields CDR1 KGHSH and CDR2 LQKENI. Germline trimming cut 3 bases from V and 8 bases from J; bases unmatched to any gene: 2. This CDR3 contains 13 residues. The CDR3 DNA reads as TGTGCCAGCTCACCGGGACAGGGGGTCGGCTACACCTTC. This gives the protein CASSPGQGVGYTF.